This T cell receptor beta chain was sequenced during a study of vaccination and CD4 T cells after COVID-19. Study context: Six males and four females constituted the convalescent cohort, two of whom were Hispanic.

Cultured CD4+ T cell DNA underwent sequencing with the Oncomine TCR Beta short-read assay. Cultured CD4+ T cells yielded the extracted genomic DNA. One entry per CDR3 protein results from TCRdb running MiXCR on the PCR reads. Here the sample spans 23,000 or so distinct CDR3 sequences, over 60% being singletons. The CDR3 runs 13 residues. From germline, CDR1 is SEHNR and CDR2 FQNEAQ (reference sequence). Trimming cost V 4 bases and J 1 base, with 7 bases left between them. Regarding treatment: approximately 9-day PBMC culture with coronavirus spike peptide pools or control peptides (ViraFEST assay). Antigen-specific T cells were expanded with peptide pools by ViraFEST, and TCRs were then sequenced. Healthy volunteers who received the vaccine had not previously caught SARS-CoV-2, negative nucleocapsid antibody results before and after vaccination showed. About this clonotype: Its cognate antigen is unknown.

The V and J genes are TRBV7-9 and TRBJ1-1; D gene unclear. The specimen was CD4+ T cells from blood, cultured in vitro, collected after SARS-CoV-2 vaccination. This receptor was taken from a human donor who received a COVID-19 vaccine. The CDR3 protein is CASSSGGNTEAFF. CDR3 sequence (DNA): TGTGCCAGCAGCTCGGGAGGGAACACTGAAGCTTTCTTT.